What follows are 18 T cell receptor beta chains derived from one specimen sequenced in a study of T cell repertoires in cytomegalovirus infection. TCRdb re-analysed the reads in MiXCR, keeping a single row per CDR3 protein. In the table there are about 110,000 distinct CDR3 sequences, under 55% of which are singletons. These receptors are not linked to any known antigen. The sample consisted of CD8+ T cells from cultured PBMCs, taken from culture after CMV antigen stimulation. These receptors came from a human donor in good health (CMV status not recorded). Some clones in this sample may be carry-over from other donors' samples.

The chain recombines TRBV6-6 with TRBJ2-6, with D perhaps being TRBD1 or TRBD2 (6 bases each). The V gene's germline CDR1 is MNHNY and CDR2 SVGAGI (reference sequence). V was pared by 2 bases and J by 2 bases, with 13 bases between. This CDR3 has 17 amino acids. DNA of the CDR3: TGTGCCAGCAGTTACGGTAGGAGGGGGGCTGGGGCCAACGTCCTGACTTTC. This codes for CASSYGRRGAGANVLTF.

This sequence joins TRBV7-6 and TRBJ1-6; D gene uncertain. This CDR3 comprises 15 residues. The germline V and J ends were trimmed by 2 bases and 7 bases, with 12 bases remaining between them. The germline CDR1 and CDR2 sequences are SGHVS and FNYEAQ. DNA for the CDR3: TGTGCCAGCAGCTTAAGGACCGGCGGCAATTCACCCCTCCACTTT. As protein: CASSLRTGGNSPLHF.

The chain recombines TRBV7-3 with TRBJ2-3, with D perhaps TRBD2 (6 bases). The CDR3 sequence is 12 residues long. The germline gives CDR1 SGHTA, CDR2 FQGTGA. The germline V and J ends were trimmed by 11 bases and 4 bases, with 13 bases remaining between them. In DNA, the CDR3 is TGTGCCTCCGGGACTCAGGCAGATACGCAGTATTTT. Protein product: CASGTQADTQYF. Variable domain in full (rest from reference TRBV7-3 and TRBJ2-3): GAGVSQTPSNKVTEKGKYVELRCDPISGHTALYWYRQSLGQGPEFLIYFQGTGAADDSGLPNDRFFAVRPEGSVSTLKIQRTERGDSAVYLCASGTQADTQYFGPGTRLTVL.

The rearrangement links TRBV15 to TRBJ2-7; 13 positions agree with TRBD2. The V and J ends lost 4 bases and 2 bases, in that order; junction bases with no gene match: 2. Germline V lookup: CDR1 LNHNV, CDR2 YYDKDF (reference sequence). The CDR3 consists of 15 residues. The CDR3 here is CATSTGTSGAYEQYF. CDR3 bases: TGTGCCACCAGCACAGGGACTAGCGGGGCCTACGAGCAGTACTTC. Full variable domain (missing parts from reference TRBV15 and TRBJ2-7): DAMVIQNPRYQVTQFGKPVTLSCSQTLNHNVMYWYQQKSSQAPKLLFHYYDKDFNNEADTPDNFQSRRPNTSFCFLDIRSPGLGDTAMYLCATSTGTSGAYEQYFGPGTRLTVT.

This rearrangement joins TRBV6-6 to TRBJ2-3; TRBD2 agrees at 14 bases. J was trimmed by 4 bases and V by 2 bases; bases with no gene match: 5. The germline gives CDR1 MNHNY, CDR2 SVGAGI (reference sequence). The length of the CDR3 is 17 residues. CDR3 DNA sequence: TGTGCCAGCAGTTACACGACTAGCGGGGGGGCATCAGATACGCAGTATTTT. Residues: CASSYTTSGGASDTQYF.

Comment on this clonotype: The germline gene is not matched at one end of the junction; a read error may be the cause. The chain is built from TRBV7-6 and TRBJ2-7; D is possibly TRBD2 (5 bases). The CDR3 has 12 residues. Germline loops: CDR1 SGHVS, CDR2 FNYEAQ. The CDR3 is CASSLASGGQYF. The CDR3 DNA follows: TGTGCCAGCAGCCTAGCTAGTGGAGGGCAGTACTTC. Drawing the rest from reference TRBV7-6 and TRBJ2-7, the complete variable domain is GAGVSQSPRYKVTKRGQDVALRCDPISGHVSLYWYRQALGQGPEFLTYFNYEAQQDKSGLPNDRFSAERPEGSISTLTIQRTEQRDSAMYRCASSLASGGQYFGPGTRLTVT.

The chain links TRBV5-4 to TRBJ2-7, with TRBD2 identical over 12 bases. CDR1 and CDR2 from the germline V gene are SGHNT and YYREEE (reference sequence). There are 16 residues in the CDR3. With V trimmed by 4 bases and J by 2 bases, 7 bases remained unmatched. CDR3 DNA sequence: TGTGCCAGCAGCGACTCGGGACTAGCGGGTGCCTACGAGCAGTACTTC. Translation: CASSDSGLAGAYEQYF. The full variable domain, in which reference TRBV5-4 and TRBJ2-7 provide the parts outside the CDR3, is ETGVTQSPTHLIKTRGQQVTLRCSSQSGHNTVSWYQQALGQGPQFIFQYYREEENGRGNFPPRFSGLQFPNYSSELNVNALELDDSALYLCASSDSGLAGAYEQYFGPGTRLTVT.

In its sample, this clonotype was seen a few times. In nucleotides, the CDR3 is TGTGCCAGTACCTGGGGGGAGGAGCAGTTCTTC. Protein product: CASTWGEEQFF. This chain uses TRBV19 with TRBJ2-1; the D gene is possibly TRBD2 (6 bases). The CDR3 sequence is 11 residues long. V lost 7 bases, J lost 10 bases, and 11 bases lay in between. Looked up from germline, CDR1 is LNHDA and CDR2 is SQIVND (reference sequence). Full variable domain (rest looked up from reference TRBV19 and TRBJ2-1): DGGITQSPKYLFRKEGQNVTLSCEQNLNHDAMYWYRQDPGQGLRLIYYSQIVNDFQKGDIAEGYSVSREKKESFPLTVTSAQKNPTAFYLCASTWGEEQFFGPGTRLTVL.

This clonotype came up many times. This chain joins TRBV29-1 and TRBJ1-2; TRBD1 is a possible D gene (5 bases). CDR1 and CDR2 from the germline V gene are SQVTM and ANQGSEA. V dropped 0 bases and J dropped 7 bases, with 18 bases sitting between them. The length of the CDR3 is 15 residues. The CDR3 sequence is CSVEDGGWGIGGYTF. For the CDR3, the DNA is TGCAGCGTTGAAGATGGAGGGTGGGGGATTGGTGGCTACACCTTC.

V gene TRBV19 combines with J gene TRBJ2-2; no firm D call. Between the trimmed V and J ends, which lost 8 bases and 1 base, there was a span of 5 bases. Germline V lookup: CDR1 LNHDA, CDR2 SQIVND (reference sequence). There are 12 residues in the CDR3. The CDR3 nucleotides are TGTGCCAGTGTTCAGAACACCGGGGAGCTGTTTTTT. It yields the protein CASVQNTGELFF.

The rearrangement links TRBV7-6 to TRBJ2-5, with 8 bases fitting TRBD2. This CDR3 has 15 amino acids. With V trimmed by 2 bases and J by 4 bases, 6 bases remained unmatched. From germline, CDR1 is SGHVS and CDR2 FNYEAQ. The CDR3 DNA reads as TGTGCCAGCAGCTTAACGCGGGGGGTGGGAGAGACCCAGTACTTC. Its protein is CASSLTRGVGETQYF.

In this sample, this clonotype turned up a few times. The chain employs TRBV29-1 and TRBJ2-1, with 12 nucleotides matching TRBD2. Germline V CDR1 and CDR2: SQVTM, ANQGSEA. V gave up 1 base and J gave up 0 bases; unmatched junction bases: 10. The CDR3 is 19 residues long. The CDR3: CSVEGGTSGGSYSYNEQFF. In nucleotides, the CDR3 is TGCAGCGTTGAAGGGGGAACTAGCGGGGGGTCTTACTCCTACAATGAGCAGTTCTTC.

This clonotype was observed many times. The chain joins TRBV28 to TRBJ2-1; 16 bases align to TRBD2. The CDR3 totals 17 residues. The junction had 4 bases not matched to a gene; V was cut back by 6 bases and J by 2 bases. Germline CDR1 MDHEN, CDR2 SYDVKM. Written as DNA, the CDR3 is TGTGCCAGCAGAACCGGGACTAGCGGGGGGGCCTACAATGAGCAGTTCTTC. Its translation: CASRTGTSGGAYNEQFF.

The chain is built from TRBV5-1 and TRBJ2-7, with TRBD1 matching over 9 bases. CDR3 size: 15 residues. V shed 0 bases and J 1 base; nucleotides not matched to a gene: 2. From germline, CDR1 is SGHRS and CDR2 YFSETQ. The CDR3 coding sequence is TGCGCCAGCAGCTTGGAGGACAGGGGTTCCTACGAGCAGTACTTC. Its translation is CASSLEDRGSYEQYF.

This sequence joins TRBV6-2 or TRBV6-3 and TRBJ1-5, with D unresolved. V lost 5 bases and J lost 6, with 17 bases in between. The CDR3 contains 15 residues. Germline loops: CDR1 MNHEY, CDR2 SVGEGT. The CDR3 sequence is CASSPSKGRSQPQHF. CDR3 sequence (DNA): TGTGCCAGCAGTCCATCTAAGGGCAGAAGTCAGCCCCAGCATTTT.

V usage is TRBV6-1 and J usage is TRBJ2-7; a weak D match, TRBD1 (5 bases). The CDR3 contains 14 residues. Deletions cut 5 bases from V and 2 bases from J, with 13 bases between. CDR1 and CDR2 from the germline V gene are MNHNS and SASEGT. The CDR3 spells CASSSMTVPYEQYF. Here the CDR3 DNA reads TGTGCCAGCAGTTCCATGACAGTTCCCTACGAGCAGTACTTC.

This clonotype was seen a handful of times. The V gene is TRBV20-1, the J gene TRBJ1-2; no reliable D call. From germline, CDR1 is DFQATT and CDR2 SNEGSKA (reference sequence). This CDR3 is 9 amino acids long. Trimming left V 8 bases short and J 8 bases short, with 9 bases between. The CDR3 DNA reads as TGCAGTCCCCATGGGGGCTACACCTTC. Translating gives CSPHGGYTF.

This clonotype was detected a few times. V and J are TRBV7-2 and TRBJ2-5; D may correspond to TRBD1 or TRBD2 (5 bases each). Trimming left V 4 bases short and J 4 bases short, with 13 bases between. The CDR3 is 14 residues long. Germline V CDR1 and CDR2: SGHTA, FQGNSA. The CDR3, as DNA: TGTGCCAGCAGCTGGGACCCGGCGGGAGAGACCCAGTACTTC. As protein: CASSWDPAGETQYF.